A selection of T cell receptor beta chains follows, all from one sample in a study of early T cells in non-severe SARS-CoV-2 infection. TCRdb itself ran the 5' RACE reads through MiXCR, one entry per CDR3 protein. The data contain roughly 50,000 distinct CDR3 sequences, roughly 8% of them singletons. The source was whole blood, collected at baseline. Receptor source: an adult who was a healthcare worker with PCR-confirmed SARS-CoV-2 infection or an uninfected control (not recorded which). Each CDR3 is given with its conserved first and last residue.

V gene,J gene,CDR3 protein
TRBV6-1,TRBJ1-1,CASSEGSLNTEAFF
TRBV6-1,TRBJ2-1,CASSEYGTDPYNEQFF
TRBV18,TRBJ2-3,CASSPRPGQGGLTSTDTQYF
TRBV28,TRBJ2-7,CASSLSSSGYYEQYF
TRBV6-6,TRBJ1-4,CASRAPGGFEKLFF
TRBV28,TRBJ1-5,CAAAIRGNQPQHF
TRBV7-6,TRBJ2-1,CASSLVFFRRERYNEQFF
TRBV6-1,TRBJ1-5,CASSEGVPKPQHF
TRBV7-6,TRBJ2-3,CASSPGGRRVSTDTQYF
TRBV12-3/TRBV12-4,TRBJ2-2,CASSPLCRTYWCAGELFF
TRBV7-3,TRBJ2-2,CASSQAEGEAGELFF
TRBV12-3/TRBV12-4,TRBJ2-7,CASSFSSSYEQYF
TRBV6-2/TRBV6-3,TRBJ2-7,CASSYNDRSYEQYF
TRBV20-1,TRBJ2-1,CSAERGLRNNEQFF
TRBV7-3,TRBJ2-1,CASSLNPGSSYNEQFF
TRBV29-1,TRBJ2-7,CSVLSGTGGLEQYF
TRBV18,TRBJ2-7,CASSREIRVEQYF
TRBV25-1,TRBJ1-4,CASSEYGSTVTGKLFF
TRBV4-1,TRBJ2-2,CASSQTRGAGRQTGELFF
TRBV5-1,TRBJ2-5,CASSQGDIQETQYF
TRBV30,TRBJ2-3,CAWRRKDHTDTQYF
TRBV18,TRBJ2-5,CASSPQGPQKETQYF